This T cell receptor beta chain stems from a study of shared clonotypes between healthy human individuals. CD45RO-negative CD8 cells positively selected for CCR7 made up the naive population, which excluded terminally differentiated effector memory CD45RA+ cells. Note on this clone: The antigen is not known.

TCRdb keeps only in-frame clones here, not all; method: immunoSEQ multiplex PCR. The data contain approximately 2,000,000 clones, just over 90% of them singletons. Whole-study findings and limits: The naive CD4 repertoires of several donors were compared, and approximately 4.7% of clonotypes were shared. Compared with clonotypes that all four donors shared, non-shared clonotypes had lower generation probabilities.

The CDR3 has 16 residues. The V end lost 0 bases, the J end lost 5 bases, and 18 bases lay between the germline ends. Germline V gene lookup returns CDR1 SGHRS and CDR2 YFSETQ. Source material: naive CD8+ T cells from PBMCs. The sequence was collected from a man aged 18 to 35 in good health. Some clones in this sample may be carry-over from other donors' samples. The V gene is TRBV5-1, the J gene TRBJ2-7, with D uncertain. The CDR3, as DNA: TGCGCCAGCAGCTTGGCCAATGGTCTAGTATCCCACGAGCAGTACTTC. It is translated as CASSLANGLVSHEQYF.